The T cell receptor beta chain described here comes from a study of cytotoxic CD8 clonotypes in ibrutinib-treated CLL. Study-wide context: Responses: about 25 partial, 2 complete; after median about 70 months, about 15 stayed remitted, around twelve progressed. The study, taken as a whole, reports: Measured clonality at baseline was greater than in age-matched healthy donors and tracked with circulating CD8+ T-cell counts. At progression, clonality fell back toward baseline after rising at ibrutinib response.

Method: immunoSEQ multiplex PCR; TCRdb's copy keeps in-frame clones and lacks some. The sample includes some 130,000 clones, 80% to 90% of them seen just once. Regarding this clone: Antigen specificity is unknown.

There are 16 residues in the CDR3. J gave up 6 bases and V 5 bases, and 14 bases lay outside the gene matches. The germline CDR1 and CDR2 sequences are SGHTA and FQGNSA. The chain joins TRBV7-2 to TRBJ2-7; 9 bases match TRBD1. The sample was PBMCs, taken after 24 months of ibrutinib treatment. This clonotype was sampled from a human donor with chronic lymphocytic leukemia. The CDR3 loop is CASSPTSGTGFLEQYF. CDR3 nucleotide sequence: TGTGCCAGCAGCCCAACATCCGGGACAGGGTTTCTCGAGCAGTACTTC.